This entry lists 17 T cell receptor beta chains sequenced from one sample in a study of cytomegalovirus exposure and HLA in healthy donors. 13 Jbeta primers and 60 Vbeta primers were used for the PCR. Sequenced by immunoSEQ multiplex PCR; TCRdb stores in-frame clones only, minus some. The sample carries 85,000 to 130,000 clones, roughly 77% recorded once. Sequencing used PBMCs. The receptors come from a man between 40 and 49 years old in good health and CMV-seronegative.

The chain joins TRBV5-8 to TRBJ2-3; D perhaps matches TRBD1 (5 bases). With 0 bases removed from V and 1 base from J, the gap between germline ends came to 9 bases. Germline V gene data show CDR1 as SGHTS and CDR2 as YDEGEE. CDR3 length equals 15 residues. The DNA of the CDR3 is TGTGCCAGCAGCTTGGGTGTAGGGGGCACAGATACGCAGTATTTT. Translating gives CASSLGVGGTDTQYF.

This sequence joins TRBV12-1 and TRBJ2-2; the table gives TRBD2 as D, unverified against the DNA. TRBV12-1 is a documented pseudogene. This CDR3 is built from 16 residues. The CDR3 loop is CASSPEGTLCRGELFF. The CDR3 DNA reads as TGTGCCAGCAGCCCAGAGGGGACTTTGTGTCGCGGGGAGCTGTTTTTT.

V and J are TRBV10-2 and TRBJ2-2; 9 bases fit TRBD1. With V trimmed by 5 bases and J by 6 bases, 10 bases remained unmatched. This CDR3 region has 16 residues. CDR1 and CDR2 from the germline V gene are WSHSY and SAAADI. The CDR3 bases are TGCGCCAGCAGTTGGGGACAGGGTGTGGACGCCGGGGAGCTGTTTTTT. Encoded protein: CASSWGQGVDAGELFF.

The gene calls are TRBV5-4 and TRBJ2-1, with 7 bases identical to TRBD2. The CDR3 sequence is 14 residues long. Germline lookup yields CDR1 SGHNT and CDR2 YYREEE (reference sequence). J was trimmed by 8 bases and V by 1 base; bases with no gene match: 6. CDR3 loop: CASSLSERGYEQFF. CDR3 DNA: TGTGCCAGCAGCTTGAGTGAGCGGGGATATGAGCAGTTCTTC.

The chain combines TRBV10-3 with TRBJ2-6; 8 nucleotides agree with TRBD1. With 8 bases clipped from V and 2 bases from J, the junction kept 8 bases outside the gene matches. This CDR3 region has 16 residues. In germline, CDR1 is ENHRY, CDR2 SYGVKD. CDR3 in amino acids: CAIGAGQGPGANVLTF. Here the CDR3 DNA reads TGTGCCATCGGCGCAGGACAGGGCCCTGGGGCCAACGTCCTGACTTTC.

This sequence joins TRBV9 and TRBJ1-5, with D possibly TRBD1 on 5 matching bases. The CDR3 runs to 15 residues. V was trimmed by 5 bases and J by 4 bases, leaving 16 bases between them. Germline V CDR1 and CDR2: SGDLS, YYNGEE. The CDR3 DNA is TGTGCCAGCAGGAGAGGACAACTCCTAAATCAGCCCCAGCATTTT. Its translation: CASRRGQLLNQPQHF.

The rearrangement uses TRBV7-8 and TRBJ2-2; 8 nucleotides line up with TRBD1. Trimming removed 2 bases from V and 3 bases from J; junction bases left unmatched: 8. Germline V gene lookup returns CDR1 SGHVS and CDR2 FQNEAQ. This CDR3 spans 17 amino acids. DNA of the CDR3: TGTGCCAGCAGCTTATTGGGCAGGGGGCTTGACACCGGGGAGCTGTTTTTT. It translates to CASSLLGRGLDTGELFF. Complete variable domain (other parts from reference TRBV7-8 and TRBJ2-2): GAGVSQSPRYKVAKRGQDVALRCDPISGHVSLFWYQQALGQGPEFLTYFQNEAQLDKSGLPSDRFFAERPEGSVSTLKIQRTQQEDSAVYLCASSLLGRGLDTGELFFGEGSRLTVL.

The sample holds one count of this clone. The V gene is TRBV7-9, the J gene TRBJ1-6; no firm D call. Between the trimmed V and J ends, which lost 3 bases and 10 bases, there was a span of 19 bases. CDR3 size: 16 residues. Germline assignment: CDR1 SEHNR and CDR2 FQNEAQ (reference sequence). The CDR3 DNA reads TGTGCCAGCAGCTTGGCTGGTGGCTACCGACACTCACCCCTCCACTTT. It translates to CASSLAGGYRHSPLHF.

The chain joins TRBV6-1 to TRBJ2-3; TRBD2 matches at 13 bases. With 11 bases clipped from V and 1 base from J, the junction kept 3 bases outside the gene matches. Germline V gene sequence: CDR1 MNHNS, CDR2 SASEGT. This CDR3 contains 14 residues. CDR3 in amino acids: CAGGLAGGTDTQYF. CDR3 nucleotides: TGTGCCGGAGGACTAGCGGGGGGCACAGATACGCAGTATTTT.

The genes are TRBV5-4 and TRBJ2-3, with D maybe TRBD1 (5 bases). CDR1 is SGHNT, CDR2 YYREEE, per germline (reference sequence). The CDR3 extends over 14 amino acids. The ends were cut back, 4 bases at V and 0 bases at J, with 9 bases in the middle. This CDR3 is CASSRQSSTDTQYF. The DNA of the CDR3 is TGTGCCAGCAGCAGACAGAGCAGCACAGATACGCAGTATTTT. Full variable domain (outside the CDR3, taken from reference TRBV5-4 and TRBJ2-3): ETGVTQSPTHLIKTRGQQVTLRCSSQSGHNTVSWYQQALGQGPQFIFQYYREEENGRGNFPPRFSGLQFPNYSSELNVNALELDDSALYLCASSRQSSTDTQYFGPGTRLTVL.

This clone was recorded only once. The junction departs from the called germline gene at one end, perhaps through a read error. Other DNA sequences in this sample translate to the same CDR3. The CDR3 sequence: CASSSRLREAFF. The CDR3 coding sequence is TGTGCCAGCAGTTCGCGACTGCGTGAAGCTTTCTTC. This chain connects TRBV28 to TRBJ1-1; D is undetermined. The CDR3 covers 12 residues. CDR1 MDHEN and CDR2 SYDVKM come from the germline V gene.

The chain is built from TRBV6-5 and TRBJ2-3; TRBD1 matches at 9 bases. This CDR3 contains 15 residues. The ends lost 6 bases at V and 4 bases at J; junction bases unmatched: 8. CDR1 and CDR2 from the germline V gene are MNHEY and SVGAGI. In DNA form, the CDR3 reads TGTGCCAGCAGAAAACCGGGACAGGGCGCAGATACGCAGTATTTT. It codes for CASRKPGQGADTQYF.

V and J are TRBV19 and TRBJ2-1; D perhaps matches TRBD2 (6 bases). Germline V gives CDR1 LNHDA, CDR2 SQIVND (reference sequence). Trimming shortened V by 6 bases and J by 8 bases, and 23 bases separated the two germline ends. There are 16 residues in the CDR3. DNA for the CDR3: TGTGCCAGTAGCCAAACCCTCGCGGGGCTGTTGGATGAGCAGTTCTTC. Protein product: CASSQTLAGLLDEQFF.

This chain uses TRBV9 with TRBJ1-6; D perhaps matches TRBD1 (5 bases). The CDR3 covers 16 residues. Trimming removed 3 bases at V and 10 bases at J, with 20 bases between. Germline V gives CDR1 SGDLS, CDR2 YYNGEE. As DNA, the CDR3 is TGTGCCAGCAGCGGCCCCAGGGCCGGGGGGGGGTCACCCCTCCACTTT. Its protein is CASSGPRAGGGSPLHF.

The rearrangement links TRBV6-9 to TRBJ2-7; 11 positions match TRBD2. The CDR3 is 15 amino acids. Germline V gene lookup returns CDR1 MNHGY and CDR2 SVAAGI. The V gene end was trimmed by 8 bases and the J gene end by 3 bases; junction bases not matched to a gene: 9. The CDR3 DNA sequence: TGTGCCAGCTGGACTAGCGGGCCGTTTGTCTACGAGCAGTACTTC. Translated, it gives CASWTSGPFVYEQYF.

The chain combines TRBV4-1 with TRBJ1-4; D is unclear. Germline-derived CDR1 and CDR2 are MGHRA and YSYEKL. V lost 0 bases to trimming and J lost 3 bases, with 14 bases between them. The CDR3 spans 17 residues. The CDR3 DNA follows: TGCGCCAGCAGCCAAGACCCTGACTGGAGGGCTAATGAAAAACTGTTTTTT. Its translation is CASSQDPDWRANEKLFF.

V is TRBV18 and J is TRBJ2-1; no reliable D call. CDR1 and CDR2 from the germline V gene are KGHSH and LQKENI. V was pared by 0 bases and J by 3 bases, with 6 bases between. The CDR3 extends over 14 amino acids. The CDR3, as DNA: TGTGCCAGCTCACCACCCGCTAACTACAATGAGCAGTTCTTC. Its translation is CASSPPANYNEQFF.